The 16 T cell receptor beta chains in this list originate from one sample, sequenced in a study of blood T cells in healthy people across ages. Alongside a J-beta primer mix, a sample-barcoded 5' primer served in a second PCR lasting roughly 6 to 11 cycles. Each CDR3 protein is one row after TCRdb ran MiXCR on the 5' RACE reads. The table has roughly 1,300,000 distinct CDR3 sequences, 59% seen once; the top ten hold about 6.3%. What was sequenced was blood. These TCRs come from a man aged 18 to 30 in good health.

This rearrangement joins TRBV29-1 to TRBJ2-3; D remains ambiguous. The CDR3 consists of 13 residues. Per the germline V gene, CDR1 is SQVTM and CDR2 is ANQGSEA. Trimming stripped 4 bases from V and 4 bases from J, with 12 bases between. The CDR3 loop reads CSVVKQSADTQYF. Here the CDR3 DNA reads TGCAGCGTTGTAAAACAGAGCGCAGATACGCAGTATTTT.

This sequence joins TRBV4-1 and TRBJ2-2, with D unresolved. This CDR3 has 14 amino acids. The V end was cut by 0 bases, the J end by 8 bases, with 10 bases between. CDR1 MGHRA and CDR2 YSYEKL come from the germline V gene. The CDR3 DNA reads as TGCGCCAGCAGCCAAGAAGGAGTGGCTGGGGAGCTGTTTTTT. Amino acids: CASSQEGVAGELFF.

This clonotype has only one observation. The V call is TRBV29-1, the J call TRBJ2-7, with 7 bases aligning to TRBD2. In germline, CDR1 is SQVTM, CDR2 ANQGSEA. The CDR3 has 14 amino acids. V dropped 5 bases and J dropped 2; count of bases not matched to a gene: 9. In DNA, the CDR3 is TGCAGCGTTCGGGGGGATAGCGGCCCCTACGAGCAGTACTTC. As protein: CSVRGDSGPYEQYF.

The rearrangement uses TRBV6-5 and TRBJ1-5, with a possible D match to TRBD1 (5 bases). Germline V gives CDR1 MNHEY, CDR2 SVGAGI. This CDR3 comprises 15 residues. The V end was cut by 7 bases, the J end by 6 bases, with 19 bases between. The CDR3 here is CASTRDGRGFQPQHF. The CDR3 DNA reads as TGTGCCAGCACTAGGGACGGTAGGGGATTTCAGCCCCAGCATTTT.

This clonotype was counted at least ten times. The rearrangement joins TRBV7-9 to TRBJ2-7; no reliable D call. V lost 5 bases to trimming and J lost 2 bases, with 7 bases between them. Germline CDR1 reads SEHNR; CDR2 reads FQNEAQ (reference sequence). The CDR3 covers 12 residues. The CDR3 region has the DNA TGTGCCAGCAGCACACCTCCCTACGAGCAGTACTTC. It yields the protein CASSTPPYEQYF.

The rearrangement uses TRBV6-1 and TRBJ1-1; 8 bases are a match to TRBD1. Trimming cost V 6 bases and J 7 bases; bases outside gene matches: 7. The length of the CDR3 is 13 residues. CDR1 is MNHNS and CDR2 is SASEGT in the germline V gene. CDR3 coding DNA: TGTGCCAGCAGGAAACAGGGGGAAGTTGAAGCTTTCTTT. Its translation is CASRKQGEVEAFF.

This chain joins TRBV10-3 and TRBJ2-3, with TRBD2 as a possible D gene (7 bases). CDR1 is ENHRY and CDR2 is SYGVKD in the germline V gene. The V end lost 2 bases, the J end lost 2 bases, and 23 bases lay between the germline ends. This CDR3 is built from 19 residues. This CDR3 is CAISEPITGGGPVTDTQYF. The DNA for the CDR3 is TGTGCCATCAGTGAGCCGATAACTGGGGGGGGGCCAGTCACAGATACGCAGTATTTT.

This chain uses TRBV7-6 with TRBJ2-1, with D perhaps being TRBD1 or TRBD2 (5 bases each). Germline V gene data show CDR1 as SGHVS and CDR2 as FNYEAQ. This CDR3 is 14 amino acids long. V was cut by 4 bases and J by 5 bases, with 12 bases left in between. The CDR3 DNA sequence: TGTGCCAGCAGCTCCCCGGGACGTCACAATGAGCAGTTCTTC. As protein: CASSSPGRHNEQFF.

The chain combines TRBV25-1 with TRBJ2-1; 11 bases match TRBD1. J gave up 2 bases and V 3 bases, and 6 bases lay outside the gene matches. There are 17 residues in the CDR3. Per the germline V gene, CDR1 is MGHDK and CDR2 is SYGVNS. The CDR3 DNA reads TGTGCCAGCAGTGAGGGGGACAGGGGGACGGCCTACAATGAGCAGTTCTTC. Its protein product is CASSEGDRGTAYNEQFF.

A note on this clonotype: A junction end diverges from the germline sequence, so it may reflect a read error. The CDR3 here is CASSQARTDTRYF. CDR3 nucleotide sequence: TGCGCCAGCAGCCAAGCACGCACAGATACGCGGTATTTT. V usage is TRBV4-1 and J usage is TRBJ2-3, with D unresolved. The CDR3 loop spans 13 amino acids. CDR1 and CDR2 (germline): MGHRA, YSYEKL.

The chain employs TRBV10-3 and TRBJ2-5; no definite D call. Per germline, CDR1 ENHRY and CDR2 SYGVKD. V lost 1 base to trimming and J lost 3 bases, with 3 bases between them. The CDR3 spans 12 residues. For the CDR3, the DNA is TGTGCCATCAGTGAGTTCGAAGAGACCCAGTACTTC. Translated, it gives CAISEFEETQYF.

This clonotype was seen repeatedly, ten times or more. The chain joins TRBV20-1 to TRBJ2-3; D is unclear. The CDR3 has 13 residues. V gave up 7 bases and J gave up 5 bases, with 16 bases separating them. Germline loops: CDR1 DFQATT, CDR2 SNEGSKA (reference sequence). CDR3 DNA: TGCAGTGTCCGACTTCTTGCAGTAGATACGCAGTATTTT. Its translation: CSVRLLAVDTQYF.

The rearrangement links TRBV4-1 to TRBJ2-3; 10 bases map to TRBD1. Per the germline V gene, CDR1 is MGHRA and CDR2 is YSYEKL. The V gene end was trimmed by 1 base and the J gene end by 0 bases; junction bases not matched to a gene: 7. The CDR3 runs 18 residues. As DNA, the CDR3 is TGCGCCAGCAGCCAAGGGATACCGGGACAGGGGAGCACAGATACGCAGTATTTT. Translating it yields CASSQGIPGQGSTDTQYF.

The V gene is TRBV7-9, the J gene TRBJ2-6; 7 nucleotides agree with TRBD1. V lost 2 bases, J lost 3 bases, and 7 bases stayed unmatched. From germline, CDR1 is SEHNR and CDR2 FQNEAQ (reference sequence). This CDR3 has 17 residues. CDR3 bases: TGTGCCAGCAGCTTAAAATCGACAGGGCTTGGGGCCAACGTCCTGACTTTC. It yields the protein CASSLKSTGLGANVLTF.

The chain is built from TRBV7-2 and TRBJ1-2; maybe TRBD1 (6 bases). The germline V gene encodes CDR1 SGHTA and CDR2 FQGNSA. V shed 2 bases and J shed 6 bases, with 16 bases lying between them. This CDR3 is 15 amino acids long. DNA of the CDR3: TGTGCCAGCAGCTTAAACAGGGACCCTCGCGATGGCTACACCTTC. Translating gives CASSLNRDPRDGYTF. The entire variable domain, with the rest obtained from reference TRBV7-2 and TRBJ1-2, is as follows: GAGVSQSPSNKVTEKGKDVELRCDPISGHTALYWYRQSLGQGLEFLIYFQGNSAPDKSGLPSDRFSAERTGGSVSTLTIQRTQQEDSAVYLCASSLNRDPRDGYTFGSGTRLTVV.

The V and J genes are TRBV4-2 and TRBJ2-1, with 13 bases lining up with TRBD2. The J segment lost 7 bases and the V segment lost 3 bases, leaving 9 bases of the junction unmatched. There are 17 residues in the CDR3. From germline, CDR1 is LGHNA and CDR2 YNFKEQ. CDR3 amino acids: CASSQAPEGLAGNEQFF. In nucleotides, the CDR3 is TGTGCCAGCAGCCAGGCTCCTGAGGGACTAGCGGGGAATGAGCAGTTCTTC.